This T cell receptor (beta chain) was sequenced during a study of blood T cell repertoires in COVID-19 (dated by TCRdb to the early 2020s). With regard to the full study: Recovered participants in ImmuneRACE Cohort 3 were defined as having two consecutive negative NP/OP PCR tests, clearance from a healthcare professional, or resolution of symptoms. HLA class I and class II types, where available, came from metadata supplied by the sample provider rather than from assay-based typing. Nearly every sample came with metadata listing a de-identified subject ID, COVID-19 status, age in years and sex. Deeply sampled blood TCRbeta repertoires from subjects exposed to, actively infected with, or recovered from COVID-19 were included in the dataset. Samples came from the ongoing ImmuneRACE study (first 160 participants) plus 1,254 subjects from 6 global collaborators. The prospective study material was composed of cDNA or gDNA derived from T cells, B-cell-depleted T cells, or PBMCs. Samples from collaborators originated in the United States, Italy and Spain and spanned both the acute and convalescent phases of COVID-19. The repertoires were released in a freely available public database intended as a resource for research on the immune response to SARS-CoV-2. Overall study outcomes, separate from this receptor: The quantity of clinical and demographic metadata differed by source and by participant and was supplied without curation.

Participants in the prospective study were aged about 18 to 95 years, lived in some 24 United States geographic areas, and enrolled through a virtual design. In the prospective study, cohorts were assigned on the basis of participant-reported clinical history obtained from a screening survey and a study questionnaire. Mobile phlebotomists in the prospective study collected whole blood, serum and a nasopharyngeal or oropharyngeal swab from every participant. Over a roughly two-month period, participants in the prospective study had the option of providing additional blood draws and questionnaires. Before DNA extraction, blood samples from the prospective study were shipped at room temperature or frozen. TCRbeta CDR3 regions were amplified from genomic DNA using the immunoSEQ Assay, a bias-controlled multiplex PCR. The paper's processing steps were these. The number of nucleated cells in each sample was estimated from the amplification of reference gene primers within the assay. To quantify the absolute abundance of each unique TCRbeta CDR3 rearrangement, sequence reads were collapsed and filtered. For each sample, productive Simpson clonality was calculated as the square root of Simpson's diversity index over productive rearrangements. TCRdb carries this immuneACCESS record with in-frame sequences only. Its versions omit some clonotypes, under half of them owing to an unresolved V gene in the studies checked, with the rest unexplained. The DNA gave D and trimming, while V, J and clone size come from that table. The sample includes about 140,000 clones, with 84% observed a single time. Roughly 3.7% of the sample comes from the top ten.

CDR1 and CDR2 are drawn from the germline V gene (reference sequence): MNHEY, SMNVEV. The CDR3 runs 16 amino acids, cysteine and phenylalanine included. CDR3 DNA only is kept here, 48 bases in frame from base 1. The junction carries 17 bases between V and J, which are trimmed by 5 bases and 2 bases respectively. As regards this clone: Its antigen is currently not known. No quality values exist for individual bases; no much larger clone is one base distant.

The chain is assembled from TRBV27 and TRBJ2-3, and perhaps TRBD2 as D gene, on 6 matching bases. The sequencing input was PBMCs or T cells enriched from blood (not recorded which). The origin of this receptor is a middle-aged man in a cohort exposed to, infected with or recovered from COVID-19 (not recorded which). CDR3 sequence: CASSPGSDYFTDTQYF. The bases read TGTGCCAGCAGTCCAGGATCGGACTATTTCACAGATACGCAGTATTTT.